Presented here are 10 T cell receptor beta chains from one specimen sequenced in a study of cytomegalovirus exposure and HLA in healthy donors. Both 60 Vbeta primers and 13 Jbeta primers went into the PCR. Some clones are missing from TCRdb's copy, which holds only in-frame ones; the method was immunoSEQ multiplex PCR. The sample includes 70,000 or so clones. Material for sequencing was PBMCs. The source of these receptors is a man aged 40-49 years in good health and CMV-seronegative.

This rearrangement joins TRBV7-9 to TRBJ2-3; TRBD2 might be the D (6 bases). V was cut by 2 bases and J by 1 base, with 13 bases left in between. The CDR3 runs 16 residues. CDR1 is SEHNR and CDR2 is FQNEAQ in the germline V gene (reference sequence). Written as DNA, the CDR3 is TGTGCCAGCAGCTTAAGAGGCGGGATACGCACAGATACGCAGTATTTT. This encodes CASSLRGGIRTDTQYF.

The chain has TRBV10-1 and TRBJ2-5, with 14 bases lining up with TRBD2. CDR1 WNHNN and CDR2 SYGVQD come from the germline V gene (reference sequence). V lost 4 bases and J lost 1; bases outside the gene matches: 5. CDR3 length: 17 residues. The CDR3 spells CASSVGLAGGLQETQYF. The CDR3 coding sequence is TGCGCCAGCAGTGTCGGACTAGCGGGGGGTCTCCAAGAGACCCAGTACTTC.

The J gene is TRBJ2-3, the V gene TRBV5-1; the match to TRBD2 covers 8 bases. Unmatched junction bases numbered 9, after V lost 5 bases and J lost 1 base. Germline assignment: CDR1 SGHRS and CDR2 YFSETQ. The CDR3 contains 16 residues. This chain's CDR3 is CASSPPTGGGTDTQYF. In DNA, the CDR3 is TGCGCCAGCAGTCCCCCGACCGGGGGGGGCACAGATACGCAGTATTTT.

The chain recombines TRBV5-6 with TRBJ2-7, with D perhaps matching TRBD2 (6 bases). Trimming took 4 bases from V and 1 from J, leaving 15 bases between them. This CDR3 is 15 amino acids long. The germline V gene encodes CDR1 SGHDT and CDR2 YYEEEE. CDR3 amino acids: CASSGGPGRSYEQYF. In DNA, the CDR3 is TGTGCCAGCAGCGGGGGACCAGGGAGGTCCTACGAGCAGTACTTC.

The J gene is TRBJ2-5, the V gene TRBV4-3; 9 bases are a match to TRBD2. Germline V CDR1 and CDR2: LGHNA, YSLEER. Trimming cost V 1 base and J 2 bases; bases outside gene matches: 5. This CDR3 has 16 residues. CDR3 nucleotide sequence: TGCGCCAGCAGCCAAGGAGCTAGCGGGGTACAAGAGACCCAGTACTTC. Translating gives CASSQGASGVQETQYF.

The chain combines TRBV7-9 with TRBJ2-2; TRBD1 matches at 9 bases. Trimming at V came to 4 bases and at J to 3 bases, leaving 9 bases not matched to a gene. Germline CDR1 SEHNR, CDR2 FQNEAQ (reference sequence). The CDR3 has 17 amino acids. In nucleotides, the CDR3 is TGTGCCAGCAGCTCTACTCGGGACAGGGTCCACACCGGGGAGCTGTTTTTT. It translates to CASSSTRDRVHTGELFF.

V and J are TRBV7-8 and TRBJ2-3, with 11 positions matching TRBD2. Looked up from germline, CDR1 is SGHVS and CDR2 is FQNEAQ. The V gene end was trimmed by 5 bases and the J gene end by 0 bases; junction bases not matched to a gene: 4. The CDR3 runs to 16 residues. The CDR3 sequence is CASSPGLAASTDTQYF. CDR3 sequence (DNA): TGTGCCAGCAGCCCGGGACTAGCGGCTAGCACAGATACGCAGTATTTT. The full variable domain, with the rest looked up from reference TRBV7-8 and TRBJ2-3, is GAGVSQSPRYKVAKRGQDVALRCDPISGHVSLFWYQQALGQGPEFLTYFQNEAQLDKSGLPSDRFFAERPEGSVSTLKIQRTQQEDSAVYLCASSPGLAASTDTQYFGPGTRLTVL.

The CDR3 is CASSPRAPGRTDTQYF. The CDR3 DNA reads TGTGCCAGCAGCCCACGCGCGCCAGGGCGCACAGATACGCAGTATTTT. The chain couples TRBV7-9 to TRBJ2-3; perhaps TRBD1 as D (5 bases). This CDR3 has 16 amino acids. Germline-derived CDR1 and CDR2 are SEHNR and FQNEAQ (reference sequence). Deletions cut 5 bases from V and 1 base from J, with 16 bases between.

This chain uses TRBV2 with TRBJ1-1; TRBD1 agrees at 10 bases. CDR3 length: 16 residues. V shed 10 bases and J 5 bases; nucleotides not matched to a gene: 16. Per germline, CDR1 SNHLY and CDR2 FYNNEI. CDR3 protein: CATLPDRGLLGTEAFF. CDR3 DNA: TGTGCCACCCTTCCCGACAGGGGGCTCCTAGGGACTGAAGCTTTCTTT.

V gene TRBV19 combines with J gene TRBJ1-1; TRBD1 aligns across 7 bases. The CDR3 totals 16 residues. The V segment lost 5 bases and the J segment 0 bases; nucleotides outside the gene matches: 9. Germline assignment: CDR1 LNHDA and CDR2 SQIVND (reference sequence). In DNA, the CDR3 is TGTGCCAGTAGTTTCGTACAGGGGAGAATGAACACTGAAGCTTTCTTT. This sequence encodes CASSFVQGRMNTEAFF.